This TCR beta chain was found in a study of blood T cell repertoires in COVID-19 (dated by TCRdb to between 2020 and 2021). With respect to the entire study: Samples from collaborators originated in the United States, Italy and Spain and spanned both the acute and convalescent phases of COVID-19. Nearly every sample came with metadata listing a de-identified subject ID, COVID-19 status, age in years and sex. Where available, HLA class I and class II types were taken from metadata supplied by the sample provider and were not determined by assay-based typing. The samples were drawn from the first 160 participants of the ongoing ImmuneRACE study and from 1,254 subjects provided by 6 global collaborators. Deeply sampled blood TCRbeta repertoires from subjects exposed to, actively infected with, or recovered from COVID-19 were included in the dataset. The prospective study material was composed of cDNA or gDNA derived from T cells, B-cell-depleted T cells, or PBMCs. A freely available public database, intended as a resource for researchers studying the immune response to SARS-CoV-2, is where the repertoires were released. Overall study results and their limits: The amount of clinical and demographic metadata varied by source and participant and was provided uncurated.

The immunoSEQ Assay, a bias-controlled multiplex PCR, was used to amplify TCRbeta CDR3 regions from genomic DNA. As for the original processing: Within the assay, amplification of reference gene primers was used to estimate how many nucleated cells each sample contained. To quantify the absolute abundance of each unique TCRbeta CDR3 rearrangement, sequence reads were collapsed and filtered. For each sample, productive Simpson clonality was calculated as the square root of Simpson's diversity index over productive rearrangements. The table was pulled from immuneACCESS by TCRdb, which kept in-frame rearrangements only. Such tables lose some clones; where checked, under half of the loss comes from unresolved V genes, and the rest has no known cause. From that table come the V and J calls and clone size; the DNA was used to work out D and trimming. Counted in this sample were around 150,000 clones; around nine tenths of them appeared once. 3.5% to 5.5% of the sample rests with the top ten.

CDR1 and CDR2, per the germline V gene (reference sequence), are DFQATT and SNEGSKA. The CDR3 starts with the cysteine, ends with the phenylalanine, and has 11 residues. Only CDR3 DNA remains: 33 bases, in frame from the first base. V is reduced by 8 bases and J by 4 bases, leaving a spacing of 11 bases between them. A note on this clone: It lacks a known antigen. The record has no base qualities; no much larger clone is one base away.

Whole blood was collected in K2EDTA tubes by collaborating institutions according to the institutions' own protocols. For TCRbeta analysis, collaborator samples were shipped as frozen whole blood, as isolated PBMCs, or as DNA extracted from either sample type. The chain couples TRBV20-1 to TRBJ2-5; the D region possibly corresponds to TRBD2 (5 bases align). This receptor was taken from a middle-aged woman with acute or convalescent COVID-19. What was sequenced was peripheral blood. DNA sequence: TGCAGTTGTCGCGGGTTAGAGACCCAGTACTTC. It specifies CSCRGLETQYF.